One sample yielded the 6 T cell receptor beta chains listed below, sequenced in a study of T cell repertoires in cytomegalovirus infection. TCRdb analysed the reads with MiXCR anew, one entry per CDR3 protein. The sample consists of 360,000 or so distinct CDR3 sequences, about a third of them appearing once. No antigens are known for them. The input for sequencing was cultured PBMCs, taken from culture after CMV antigen stimulation. Source of these receptors: a human donor in good health (CMV status not recorded). Some clones in this sample may be carry-over from other donors' samples.

Many counts were recorded for this clonotype. The CDR3 loop is CASSADRGRWTEAFF. The CDR3 coding sequence is TGTGCCAGCAGCGCCGACAGGGGGAGGTGGACTGAAGCTTTCTTT. This chain connects TRBV11-2 to TRBJ1-1, with 9 bases lining up with TRBD1. The CDR3 runs 15 residues. Germline V CDR1 and CDR2: SGHAT, FQNNGV. After removal of 5 bases from V and 5 bases from J, the junction contained 9 bases not matched to a gene.

The gene calls are TRBV7-2 and TRBJ2-3, with D unresolved. CDR1 SGHTA and CDR2 FQGNSA come from the germline V gene. The CDR3 is 13 residues long. Deletions cut 1 base from V and 5 bases from J, with 7 bases between. The CDR3 is CASSLDRLDTQYF. For the CDR3, the DNA is TGTGCCAGCAGCTTAGATCGGTTAGATACGCAGTATTTT.

This clonotype came up a few times. The genes are TRBV7-2 and TRBJ2-1, with 9 bases identical to TRBD2. This CDR3 contains 17 residues. CDR1 is SGHTA and CDR2 is FQGNSA in the germline V gene. Unmatched junction bases numbered 16, after V lost 4 bases and J lost 9 bases. The CDR3 sequence is CASSWGGGREGQFEQFF. In nucleotides, the CDR3 is TGTGCCAGCAGCTGGGGGGGGGGGCGGGAGGGCCAATTTGAGCAGTTCTTC.

V and J are TRBV28 and TRBJ2-6; D unclear. V dropped 2 bases and J dropped 1 base, with 3 bases sitting between them. The CDR3 has 14 residues. Germline values: CDR1 MDHEN, CDR2 SYDVKM. The CDR3 loop reads CASSLGSGANVLTF. As DNA, the CDR3 is TGTGCCAGCAGTTTAGGGTCTGGGGCCAACGTCCTGACTTTC. The whole variable domain, remainder taken from reference TRBV28 and TRBJ2-6, is DVKVTQSSRYLVKRTGEKVFLECVQDMDHENMFWYRQDPGLGLRLIYFSYDVKMKEKGDIPEGYSVSREKKERFSLILESASTNQTSMYLCASSLGSGANVLTFGAGSRLTVL.

This clonotype was counted a few times. The rearrangement joins TRBV4-3 to TRBJ2-3, with 13 bases fitting TRBD2. The CDR3 consists of 18 residues. In germline, CDR1 is LGHNA, CDR2 YSLEER. Trimming removed 1 base from V and 5 bases from J; junction bases left unmatched: 9. Written as DNA, the CDR3 is TGCGCCAGCAGCCAAGGCCCCTGGACTAGCGGGAGAATAGATACGCAGTATTTT. Its protein is CASSQGPWTSGRIDTQYF.

A few counts support this clonotype. The chain carries TRBV13 and TRBJ1-1, with D uncertain. V shed 5 bases and J shed 11 bases, with 21 bases lying between them. Germline CDR1 is PRHDT and CDR2 is FYEKMQ (reference sequence). The CDR3 extends over 14 amino acids. The CDR3 sequence is CASSPSGSLVSAFF. The CDR3 nucleotides are TGTGCCAGCAGCCCTAGTGGGAGCCTTGTTAGTGCTTTCTTT.